This passage covers 31 T cell receptor beta chains from one sample sequenced in a study of graft-versus-host responses after intestinal transplantation. The antigens of these receptors remain unknown. Method: immunoSEQ multiplex PCR; TCRdb's copy keeps in-frame clones and lacks some. The sample includes around 100,000 clones, about 90% seen only once; the top ten take about 0.9%. The input for sequencing was unstimulated CD4+ T cells sorted from spleen or lymph node cells, taken before transplant. These receptor sequences come from a human donor who was the organ donor for an intestinal transplant.

This chain links TRBV5-1 with TRBJ2-5; TRBD1 aligns across 10 bases. The V segment lost 3 bases and the J segment 5 bases; nucleotides outside the gene matches: 7. Germline lookup yields CDR1 SGHRS and CDR2 YFSETQ. The CDR3 loop spans 15 amino acids. The CDR3 sequence is CASSYGTGVTETQYF. For the CDR3, the DNA is TGCGCCAGCAGCTACGGGACAGGGGTTACGGAGACCCAGTACTTC.

Comments on this clone: Other DNA variants within this sample encode the same CDR3. V and J are TRBV13 and TRBJ1-5; TRBD1 is a possible D gene (5 bases). The ends were cut back, 5 bases at V and 2 bases at J, with 13 bases in the middle. This CDR3 spans 15 amino acids. The germline CDR1 and CDR2 sequences are PRHDT and FYEKMQ (reference sequence). The CDR3 loop reads CASSQSGGGNQPQHF. Written as DNA, the CDR3 is TGTGCCAGCAGCCAATCGGGGGGTGGCAATCAGCCCCAGCATTTT.

This clone was observed a few times. The chain carries TRBV10-3 and TRBJ1-2; unclear D gene. Germline loops: CDR1 ENHRY, CDR2 SYGVKD. Trimming removed 4 bases at V and 3 bases at J, with 9 bases between. The CDR3 contains 13 residues. CDR3 residues: CAISAAPDYGYTF. The DNA of the CDR3 is TGTGCCATCAGTGCTGCCCCAGACTATGGCTACACCTTC.

The chain couples TRBV7-2 to TRBJ1-6, with D unclear. Germline CDR1 and CDR2: SGHTA and FQGNSA. This CDR3 has 15 residues. V was shortened by 5 bases and J by 9 bases, with 17 bases between the two germline ends. The CDR3 sequence is CASSRAAGNPSPLHF. Written as DNA, the CDR3 is TGTGCCAGCAGCCGAGCGGCGGGGAATCCTTCACCCCTCCACTTT.

This sequence joins TRBV18 and TRBJ2-5; D call uncertain. The CDR3 extends over 14 amino acids. CDR1 KGHSH and CDR2 LQKENI come from the germline V gene. V lost 3 bases to trimming and J lost 1 base, with 9 bases between them. CDR3 sequence: CASSPYRAQETQYF. In DNA form, the CDR3 reads TGTGCCAGCTCACCGTACAGAGCCCAAGAGACCCAGTACTTC.

This CDR3 is CASSKNSGAEAFF. The CDR3 coding sequence is TGTGCCAGCAGTAAAAATAGTGGGGCTGAAGCTTTCTTT. The chain uses TRBV25-1 and TRBJ1-1; D is undetermined. The CDR3 spans 13 residues. V lost 5 bases, J lost 6 bases, and 13 bases lay in between. Per germline, CDR1 MGHDK and CDR2 SYGVNS.

The chain is built from TRBV7-6 and TRBJ2-5, with D possibly being TRBD2 (5 bases). V lost 4 bases and J lost 2, with 20 bases in between. This CDR3 is 17 amino acids long. Per germline, CDR1 SGHVS and CDR2 FNYEAQ. CDR3 protein: CASSYPLGERVQETQYF. In DNA, the CDR3 is TGTGCCAGCAGCTACCCTCTAGGAGAGAGGGTACAAGAGACCCAGTACTTC.

This chain joins TRBV2 and TRBJ2-7; D unclear. V dropped 0 bases and J dropped 0 bases, with 9 bases sitting between them. The CDR3 spans 15 residues. Germline V gives CDR1 SNHLY, CDR2 FYNNEI. In nucleotides, the CDR3 is TGTGCCAGCAGTGAAGCAGACGGTCTCTCCTACGAGCAGTACTTC. Translating it yields CASSEADGLSYEQYF.

The J gene is TRBJ2-7, the V gene TRBV6-1; D may match TRBD1 or TRBD2 (7 bases each). The CDR3 spans 13 residues. Germline assignment: CDR1 MNHNS and CDR2 SASEGT. V lost 0 bases, J lost 9 bases, and 12 bases lay in between. In DNA form, the CDR3 reads TGTGCCAGCAGTGAAGCGACAGGGAGGGCGCAGTACTTC. It codes for CASSEATGRAQYF.

V gene TRBV23-1 combines with J gene TRBJ1-2; no reliable D call. TRBV23-1 is annotated as an ORF whose role is uncertain. V gave up 8 bases and J gave up 5 bases, with 18 bases separating them. The CDR3 spans 14 residues. CDR3 sequence (DNA): TGCGCCAGCCATCCTCGAAATTACCGGTATGGCTACACCTTC. Protein: CASHPRNYRYGYTF.

The rearrangement joins TRBV6-5 to TRBJ1-2; the D is unclear. This CDR3 region has 12 residues. CDR1 and CDR2 (germline): MNHEY, SVGAGI. V was shortened by 6 bases and J by 4 bases, with 9 bases between the two germline ends. For the CDR3, the DNA is TGTGCCAGCAGGGGAAGAAGCTATGGCTACACCTTC. Protein product: CASRGRSYGYTF.

This clone was counted once. This chain connects TRBV18 to TRBJ1-1; 9 nucleotides match TRBD1. In germline, CDR1 is KGHSH, CDR2 LQKENI. CDR3 length: 15 residues. The V gene end was trimmed by 3 bases and the J gene end by 3 bases; junction bases not matched to a gene: 5. CDR3 DNA sequence: TGTGCCAGCTCACCCCAGGGACAGGGCTACACTGAAGCTTTCTTT. Its protein product is CASSPQGQGYTEAFF.

The V and J genes are TRBV2 and TRBJ2-5; 10 positions agree with TRBD2. V shed 4 bases and J 5 bases; nucleotides not matched to a gene: 7. This CDR3 is 15 amino acids long. Germline V gene lookup returns CDR1 SNHLY and CDR2 FYNNEI. CDR3 sequence (DNA): TGTGCCAGCAGTGGTCAAGCGGGGGGGCCGGAGACCCAGTACTTC. Translation gives CASSGQAGGPETQYF.

V and J are TRBV6-5 and TRBJ1-1; TRBD1 is a possible D gene (5 bases). Trimming shortened V by 6 bases and J by 2 bases, and 13 bases separated the two germline ends. The CDR3 runs to 14 residues. Germline loops: CDR1 MNHEY, CDR2 SVGAGI. The CDR3 sequence is CASSFAGYNTEAFF. CDR3 bases: TGTGCCAGCAGCTTCGCAGGGTATAACACTGAAGCTTTCTTT.

V is TRBV10-3 and J is TRBJ1-4, with D unclear. The CDR3 consists of 13 residues. Per germline, CDR1 ENHRY and CDR2 SYGVKD. V lost 10 bases and J 3 bases, leaving 12 bases between the germline ends. The CDR3 protein is CATKEVANEKLFF. The DNA for the CDR3 is TGTGCCACGAAGGAAGTCGCTAATGAAAAACTGTTTTTT.

This clone showed up just a few times. V is TRBV30 and J is TRBJ2-1; no clear D gene. The CDR3 is 13 residues long. Per germline, CDR1 GTSNPN and CDR2 SVGIG (reference sequence). Deletions cut 3 bases from V and 5 bases from J, with 11 bases between. The CDR3 protein is CAWSDPPNNEQFF. CDR3 nucleotide sequence: TGTGCCTGGAGCGATCCCCCCAACAATGAGCAGTTCTTC.

The chain has TRBV5-1 and TRBJ2-3; D not certain. The CDR3 totals 14 residues. Trimming removed 1 base at V and 2 bases at J, with 8 bases between. CDR1 and CDR2 from the germline V gene are SGHRS and YFSETQ. DNA of the CDR3: TGCGCCAGCAGCTTGACCGCCCCCACAGATACGCAGTATTTT. Encoded protein: CASSLTAPTDTQYF. Full variable domain (remainder filled in from reference TRBV5-1 and TRBJ2-3): KAGVTQTPRYLIKTRGQQVTLSCSPISGHRSVSWYQQTPGQGLQFLFEYFSETQRNKGNFPGRFSGRQFSNSRSEMNVSTLELGDSALYLCASSLTAPTDTQYFGPGTRLTVL.

The rearrangement uses TRBV6-1 and TRBJ1-3, with D perhaps TRBD1 (6 bases). There are 15 residues in the CDR3. The germline gives CDR1 MNHNS, CDR2 SASEGT. V was cut by 7 bases and J by 0 bases, with 13 bases left in between. Here the CDR3 reads CASTARGYSGNTIYF. CDR3 coding DNA: TGTGCCAGCACCGCCAGGGGCTACTCTGGAAACACCATATATTTT.

V gene TRBV7-6 combines with J gene TRBJ2-7; D ambiguous. Per germline, CDR1 SGHVS and CDR2 FNYEAQ. The V end lost 5 bases, the J end lost 0 bases, and 23 bases lay between the germline ends. The CDR3 has 18 amino acids. The CDR3 nucleotides are TGTGCCAGCAGCCCACGTATGCCCGGGTATGTGGACTCCTACGAGCAGTACTTC. The encoded protein is CASSPRMPGYVDSYEQYF. Full variable domain (remainder filled in from reference TRBV7-6 and TRBJ2-7): GAGVSQSPRYKVTKRGQDVALRCDPISGHVSLYWYRQALGQGPEFLTYFNYEAQQDKSGLPNDRFSAERPEGSISTLTIQRTEQRDSAMYRCASSPRMPGYVDSYEQYFGPGTRLTVT.

J is TRBJ2-2 and V is TRBV5-1; D not certain. This CDR3 is built from 16 residues. CDR1 SGHRS and CDR2 YFSETQ come from the germline V gene. The V end was cut by 6 bases, the J end by 0 bases, with 15 bases between. The CDR3 sequence is CASNSKPFANTGELFF. The CDR3 DNA sequence: TGCGCCAGCAACTCGAAGCCGTTCGCGAACACCGGGGAGCTGTTTTTT.

This clone was seen only once. CDR3: CAITREGNYGYTF. CDR3 coding DNA: TGTGCCATCACCCGGGAGGGGAACTATGGCTACACCTTC. The chain has TRBV10-3 and TRBJ1-2; D perhaps matches TRBD1 (5 bases). This CDR3 region has 13 residues. V was clipped by 7 bases and J by 2 bases, with 11 bases between them. Germline V gene lookup returns CDR1 ENHRY and CDR2 SYGVKD.

The V gene is TRBV5-1, the J gene TRBJ1-2, with 8 bases lining up with TRBD1. V gave up 4 bases and J gave up 3 bases; unmatched junction bases: 5. The germline V gene has CDR1 SGHRS and CDR2 YFSETQ. The CDR3 has 14 amino acids. The CDR3 here is CASSTGTGDYGYTF. The CDR3 DNA reads as TGCGCCAGCAGCACCGGGACAGGCGACTATGGCTACACCTTC. Full variable domain (rest looked up from reference TRBV5-1 and TRBJ1-2): KAGVTQTPRYLIKTRGQQVTLSCSPISGHRSVSWYQQTPGQGLQFLFEYFSETQRNKGNFPGRFSGRQFSNSRSEMNVSTLELGDSALYLCASSTGTGDYGYTFGSGTRLTVV.

The genes are TRBV29-1 and TRBJ1-1; maybe TRBD1 (5 bases). V was clipped by 6 bases and J by 0 bases, with 14 bases between them. This CDR3 has 14 amino acids. CDR1 is SQVTM and CDR2 is ANQGSEA in the germline V gene. CDR3 nucleotide sequence: TGCAGCGTAGGGCAGGGACTTATGAACACTGAAGCTTTCTTT. Its translation: CSVGQGLMNTEAFF.

This chain links TRBV6-5 with TRBJ2-1; tentatively, D is TRBD2 (7 bases). The germline V gene has CDR1 MNHEY and CDR2 SVGAGI. CDR3 length: 14 amino acids. The V end lost 7 bases, the J end lost 9 bases, and 19 bases lay between the germline ends. In DNA form, the CDR3 reads TGTGCCAGCACCCAAGGGGGGGGCGTTAGTGAGCAGTTCTTC. This sequence encodes CASTQGGGVSEQFF.

The chain is built from TRBV7-8 and TRBJ1-4; possibly TRBD1 for D (6 bases). Between the trimmed V and J ends, which lost 6 bases and 4 bases, there was a span of 9 bases. From germline, CDR1 is SGHVS and CDR2 FQNEAQ. The CDR3 is made up of 13 amino acids. CDR3 protein: CASRDRYNEKLFF. The CDR3 region has the DNA TGTGCCAGCAGGGACAGATATAATGAAAAACTGTTTTTT.

The rearrangement uses TRBV11-2 and TRBJ1-2; D possibly corresponds to TRBD1 (6 bases). CDR1 and CDR2 (germline): SGHAT, FQNNGV. The V end was cut by 0 bases, the J end by 8 bases, with 16 bases between. This CDR3 is built from 15 residues. CDR3 bases: TGTGCCAGCAGCTTAGAAGGGACACGGGTCGGCGGCTACACCTTC. Residues: CASSLEGTRVGGYTF.

Concerning this clone itself: Other DNA sequences in the same sample also yield this CDR3. This chain joins TRBV7-3 and TRBJ2-3; no firm D call. The CDR3 has 14 amino acids. Trimming stripped 0 bases from V and 2 bases from J, with 6 bases between. Germline V gene data show CDR1 as SGHTA and CDR2 as FQGTGA. Here the CDR3 DNA reads TGTGCCAGCAGCTTAACGGGCCTCACAGATACGCAGTATTTT. This encodes CASSLTGLTDTQYF. The whole variable domain, filled in from reference TRBV7-3 and TRBJ2-3, reads GAGVSQTPSNKVTEKGKYVELRCDPISGHTALYWYRQSLGQGPEFLIYFQGTGAADDSGLPNDRFFAVRPEGSVSTLKIQRTERGDSAVYLCASSLTGLTDTQYFGPGTRLTVL.

The CDR3, as DNA: TGCGCCAGCAGCCGCGAGGGTCCCGTGACTGAAGCTTTCTTT. As protein: CASSREGPVTEAFF. This rearrangement joins TRBV5-1 to TRBJ1-1, with no clear D. CDR3 length: 14 residues. The germline V gene has CDR1 SGHRS and CDR2 YFSETQ. Trimming removed 4 bases from V and 5 bases from J, with 15 bases in between.

This clone showed up just once. The V call is TRBV2, the J call TRBJ2-3; D might be TRBD2 (5 bases). This CDR3 is built from 14 residues. Trimming left V 9 bases short and J 1 base short, with 14 bases between. The germline gives CDR1 SNHLY, CDR2 FYNNEI. CDR3 DNA: TGTGCCAGTGGAGGACCCACCCGCACAGATACGCAGTATTTT. Its translation: CASGGPTRTDTQYF.

Written as DNA, the CDR3 is TGTGCCAGCAGTGAAGGAGGGGGCTCCCAGCCCCAGCATTTT. It is translated as CASSEGGGSQPQHF. The V call is TRBV6-1, the J call TRBJ1-5, with 7 nucleotides matching TRBD1. Germline V gene data show CDR1 as MNHNS and CDR2 as SASEGT. CDR3 length: 14 residues. V shed 1 base and J 7 bases; nucleotides not matched to a gene: 4.

The chain links TRBV30 to TRBJ1-5, with no clear D. V was clipped by 4 bases and J by 6 bases, with 16 bases between them. Germline values: CDR1 GTSNPN, CDR2 SVGIG (reference sequence). The CDR3 spans 14 residues. CDR3 in amino acids: CAWTPTRDVQPQHF. The CDR3 coding sequence is TGTGCCTGGACCCCGACACGAGATGTTCAGCCCCAGCATTTT.